The present T cell receptor beta chain was sequenced within a study of T cells after yellow fever vaccination. Study details: Fractions with few cells were prepared using SMART-Seq v4 Ultra Low Input.

Per germline, CDR1 MNHEY and CDR2 SMNVEV (reference sequence). V was shortened by 3 bases and J by 7 bases, with 19 bases between the two germline ends. The CDR3 totals 17 residues. This clonotype was seen ten or more times. The antigen is unknown. Production of TCR cDNA was by 5'RACE template switching, which also added a universal primer site and UMIs. TCRdb reprocessed the 5' RACE reads with MiXCR, giving one entry per CDR3 protein. The sample comprises some 110,000 distinct CDR3 sequences, 7.4% of which are singletons, and nearly 2.5% rests with the top ten. Study-wide findings and caveats: Clones from primary vaccination mostly reappeared after the booster (over 95% CD4, over 85% CD8). Contaminating bulk clonotypes could be abundant in FACS-sorted repertoires.

This sequence originates from a young man who received the YFV17D yellow fever vaccine. The sequences come from CD4+ T cells sorted from PBMCs, collected 10 to 11 days after the first yellow fever vaccination. This chain connects TRBV27 to TRBJ1-6; D perhaps matches TRBD1 (6 bases). CDR3 sequence: CASSFNTGAGYNSPLHF. CDR3 sequence (DNA): TGTGCCAGCAGTTTTAACACGGGGGCAGGTTACAATTCACCCCTCCACTTT.